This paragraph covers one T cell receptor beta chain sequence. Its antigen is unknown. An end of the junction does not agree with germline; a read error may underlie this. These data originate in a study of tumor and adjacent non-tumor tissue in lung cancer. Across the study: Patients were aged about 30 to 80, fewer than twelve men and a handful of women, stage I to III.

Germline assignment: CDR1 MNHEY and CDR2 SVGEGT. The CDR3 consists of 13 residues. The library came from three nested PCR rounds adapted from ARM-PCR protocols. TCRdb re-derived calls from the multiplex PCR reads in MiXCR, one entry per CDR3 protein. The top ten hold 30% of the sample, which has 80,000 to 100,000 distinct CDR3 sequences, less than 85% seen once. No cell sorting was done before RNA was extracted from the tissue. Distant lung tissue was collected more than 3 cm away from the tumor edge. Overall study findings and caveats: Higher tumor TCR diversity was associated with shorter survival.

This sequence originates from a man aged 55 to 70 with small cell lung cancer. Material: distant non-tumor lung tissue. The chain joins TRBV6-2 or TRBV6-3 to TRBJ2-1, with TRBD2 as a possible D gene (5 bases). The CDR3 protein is CANSCGFPDEQFF. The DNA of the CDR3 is TGTGCCAACAGTTGCGGGTTCCCGGATGAGCAGTTCTTC.